Included here is one T cell receptor (beta chain) sequence, with context. Its antigen remains unknown. PCR involved 60 Vbeta and 13 Jbeta primers. The data were produced by immunoSEQ multiplex PCR, yet TCRdb's version contains in-frame clones alone and is incomplete. The sample lists around 80,000 clones, under 80% occurring once. The record originates from a study of cytomegalovirus exposure and HLA in healthy donors. Findings and caveats of the study: Among TCR beta chains, those listed as cytomegalovirus-associated numbered more than 150.

Though nominally healthy at sampling, donors likely had unrecorded immune exposures. Germline V gene data show CDR1 as SGDLS and CDR2 as YYNGEE. The CDR3 runs 15 residues. The J segment lost 12 bases and the V segment lost 6 bases, leaving 17 bases of the junction unmatched. The chain links TRBV9 to TRBJ2-1; 8 positions match TRBD2. The clonotype comes from a man younger than 30 in good health and CMV-seropositive. Input material: PBMCs. In nucleotides, the CDR3 is TGTGCCAGCAACCCGGGAGGGCTGAAAGGGTTGGGGCAGTTCTTC. Translating gives CASNPGGLKGLGQFF.